The clone carrying this T cell receptor beta chain registers medium-sized by frequency. Its target is not known. Germline assignment: CDR1 KGHDR and CDR2 SFDVKD. The CDR3 covers 11 residues. This record belongs to a study of human CD8 memory T cell subsets. CCR7+ PD-1+ TIGIT+ early memory CD8+ cells with dysfunctional traits were TPEX. Researchers made TCR beta libraries via UMI-labeled 5' RACE. With the 5' RACE reads reprocessed, TCRdb shows one record per CDR3 protein and no DNA. The specimen's table records fewer than 6,500 distinct CDR3 sequences. General study points: For this study, sequencing was restricted to the T cell receptor beta chains only. Estimation by Chao1 suggested that stem-like memory T cells had more diversity than did precursor exhausted T cells.

This receptor was taken from a human donor in good health. The chain combines TRBV24-1 with TRBJ2-1. Sequenced input: CD8+ T cells from PBMCs. The CDR3 here is CATSGGYEQFF.